The 21 T cell receptor beta chains reported below all come from one sample, sequenced in a study of technical replicates of blood from a few donors (dated by TCRdb to 2015 to 2018). Library preparation was by the immunoSEQ multiplex PCR assay. The clones in this table, taken by TCRdb from immuneACCESS, are in-frame only. Not every clone is retained; where verified, under half of the shortfall comes from an unresolved V gene, and the cause of the rest is unknown. This sample holds just under 100,000 clones; 95% were observed only once. Of the sample, just over 0.2% falls within the top ten clones. Sequenced sample: T cells isolated from PBMCs. The receptors shown here come from a human donor in good health.

The J gene is TRBJ2-3, the V gene TRBV10-3, with a tentative D call TRBD1 (6 bases). This CDR3 has 15 residues. V gave up 4 bases and J gave up 1 base, with 12 bases separating them. Germline assignment: CDR1 ENHRY and CDR2 SYGVKD. The DNA of the CDR3 is TGTGCCATCAGTGTAGCAGGGGATCGCACAGATACGCAGTATTTT. Translating gives CAISVAGDRTDTQYF.

The rearrangement links TRBV27 to TRBJ2-1, with 9 bases aligning to TRBD2. CDR1 MNHEY and CDR2 SMNVEV come from the germline V gene (reference sequence). The CDR3 has 15 amino acids. Trimming at V came to 6 bases and at J to 5 bases, leaving 8 bases not matched to a gene. The CDR3 DNA sequence: TGTGCCAGCAGCACCGCGGGGGGGGGCGACAATGAGCAGTTCTTC. It translates to CASSTAGGGDNEQFF.

For the CDR3, the DNA is TGTGCCAGCAGCCAACGGAGGGTAACTGGAAACACCATATATTTT. It translates to CASSQRRVTGNTIYF. V is TRBV14 and J is TRBJ1-3; D is unclear. The germline V gene has CDR1 SGHDN and CDR2 FVKESK. Trimming pared 2 bases from V and 2 bases from J, leaving 10 bases between. The CDR3 is 15 residues long.

Comments on this clone: Germline is not matched at one junction end, which may reflect a read error. The chain employs TRBV29-1 and TRBJ1-1; D unclear. From germline, CDR1 is SQVTM and CDR2 ANQGSEA. The CDR3 runs 10 residues. In nucleotides, the CDR3 is TGCAGCGTAGACCGGGTCCATCAACTATTT. This codes for CSVDRVHQLF.

The chain combines TRBV6-1 with TRBJ1-5; 7 nucleotides agree with TRBD1. Germline V gene lookup returns CDR1 MNHNS and CDR2 SASEGT. V lost 4 bases to trimming and J lost 0 bases; unmatched junction nucleotides: 6. The CDR3 totals 16 residues. This chain's CDR3 is CASSVGQLYSNQPQHF. In DNA, the CDR3 is TGTGCCAGCAGTGTGGGACAGCTTTATAGCAATCAGCCCCAGCATTTT.

The rearrangement uses TRBV19 and TRBJ2-7, with TRBD1 identical over 9 bases. The CDR3 covers 15 residues. Germline V gene lookup returns CDR1 LNHDA and CDR2 SQIVND (reference sequence). Germline trimming cut 4 bases from V and 4 bases from J; bases unmatched to any gene: 8. The CDR3 bases are TGTGCCAGTAGTAAACCGGGACAGGGAGGTTACGAGCAGTACTTC. Protein: CASSKPGQGGYEQYF. The variable domain in full, completed from reference TRBV19 and TRBJ2-7, reads DGGITQSPKYLFRKEGQNVTLSCEQNLNHDAMYWYRQDPGQGLRLIYYSQIVNDFQKGDIAEGYSVSREKKESFPLTVTSAQKNPTAFYLCASSKPGQGGYEQYFGPGTRLTVT.

The chain has TRBV7-9 and TRBJ2-4; D is possibly TRBD1 (6 bases). The V and J ends lost 6 bases and 7 bases respectively, with 16 bases between them. Per the germline V gene, CDR1 is SEHNR and CDR2 is FQNEAQ (reference sequence). The CDR3 is 14 residues long. CDR3 amino acids: CASRGDLGANIQYF. The CDR3 region has the DNA TGTGCCAGCAGGGGGGATTTGGGGGCGAACATTCAGTACTTC. The full variable domain, with the rest looked up from reference TRBV7-9 and TRBJ2-4, is DTGVSQNPRHKITKRGQNVTFRCDPISEHNRLYWYRQTLGQGPEFLTYFQNEAQLEKSRLLSDRFSAERPKGSFSTLEIQRTEQGDSAMYLCASRGDLGANIQYFGAGTRLSVL.

CDR3 sequence: CASSVVPSGGGIRADTQYF. CDR3 sequence (DNA): TGTGCCAGCAGCGTAGTCCCTAGCGGGGGTGGCATTCGGGCAGATACGCAGTATTTT. The genes are TRBV9 and TRBJ2-3, with 10 bases that match TRBD2. CDR3 length: 19 residues. V lost 0 bases to trimming and J lost 4 bases; unmatched junction nucleotides: 14. The V gene's germline CDR1 is SGDLS and CDR2 YYNGEE. Combining the CDR3 with reference TRBV9 and TRBJ2-3 gives the whole variable domain DSGVTQTPKHLITATGQRVTLRCSPRSGDLSVYWYQQSLDQGLQFLIQYYNGEERAKGNILERFSAQQFPDLHSELNLSSLELGDSALYFCASSVVPSGGGIRADTQYFGPGTRLTVL.

This chain links TRBV9 with TRBJ1-2; 7 nucleotides match TRBD1. There are 16 residues in the CDR3. Germline CDR1 is SGDLS and CDR2 is YYNGEE. The V gene end was trimmed by 3 bases and the J gene end by 6 bases; junction bases not matched to a gene: 14. The CDR3 loop reads CASSERGTALLDGYTF. The CDR3 DNA follows: TGTGCCAGCAGCGAAAGAGGGACAGCACTTTTAGATGGCTACACCTTC.

The chain carries TRBV27 and TRBJ1-1, with D unresolved. The CDR3 runs to 14 residues. V lost 0 bases and J lost 11, with 16 bases in between. From germline, CDR1 is MNHEY and CDR2 SMNVEV (reference sequence). CDR3 sequence: CASSLSYDFGSAFF. CDR3 DNA sequence: TGTGCCAGCAGTTTATCGTACGACTTCGGGTCGGCTTTCTTT.

The rearrangement links TRBV27 to TRBJ2-6; D gene uncertain. V lost 5 bases to trimming and J lost 0 bases, with 8 bases between them. From germline, CDR1 is MNHEY and CDR2 SMNVEV (reference sequence). This CDR3 has 15 amino acids. The CDR3 coding sequence is TGTGCCAGCAGTCCAACTTTCTCTGGGGCCAACGTCCTGACTTTC. Residues: CASSPTFSGANVLTF.

About this clone: Sequence at one end of the junction differs from germline and may be a read error. This chain links TRBV28 with TRBJ2-7; TRBD2 matches 7 bases. Germline assignment: CDR1 MDHEN and CDR2 SYDVKM. This CDR3 is built from 12 residues. CDR3 loop: CATEGGEVDSCF. The CDR3, as DNA: TGTGCCACCGAGGGAGGGGAAGTAGATTCTTGCTTC.

This chain joins TRBV27 and TRBJ2-1; no reliable D call. In germline, CDR1 is MNHEY, CDR2 SMNVEV (reference sequence). The V end lost 6 bases, the J end lost 0 bases, and 9 bases lay between the germline ends. The CDR3 is 14 amino acids. The CDR3 coding sequence is TGTGCCAGCAGGACTTCTAGCTCCTACAATGAGCAGTTCTTC. It is translated as CASRTSSSYNEQFF.

This clone was counted once. The V and J genes are TRBV9 and TRBJ1-5; 7 nucleotides match TRBD1. The CDR3 is made up of 14 amino acids. After removal of 2 bases from V and 3 bases from J, the junction contained 2 bases not matched to a gene. Germline values: CDR1 SGDLS, CDR2 YYNGEE. The chain's CDR3 is CASSVGTDNQPQHF. CDR3 nucleotide sequence: TGTGCCAGCAGCGTGGGGACAGACAATCAGCCCCAGCATTTT.

The genes are TRBV11-2 and TRBJ1-4; D unresolved. Trimming shortened V by 5 bases and J by 4 bases, and 14 bases separated the two germline ends. This CDR3 comprises 15 residues. Germline V gene sequence: CDR1 SGHAT, CDR2 FQNNGV. The CDR3 sequence is CASSPRTDVNEKLFF. The CDR3 DNA sequence: TGTGCCAGCAGCCCAAGGACTGACGTTAATGAAAAACTGTTTTTT.

On this clone itself: The junction departs from germline at one end; a sequencing error may be responsible. The genes are TRBV10-3 and TRBJ2-5; possibly TRBD1 for D (5 bases). Germline V gene sequence: CDR1 ENHRY, CDR2 SYGVKD. The CDR3 runs to 16 residues. Here the CDR3 DNA reads TGTGCCATCAGTGCCTTAGGAAGGGGCCTCCAAGAGGCCCAGTACTTC. Protein: CAISALGRGLQEAQYF.

The chain combines TRBV7-8 with TRBJ2-5, with D perhaps matching TRBD1 (5 bases). There are 14 residues in the CDR3. From germline, CDR1 is SGHVS and CDR2 FQNEAQ. Trimming shortened V by 5 bases and J by 0 bases, and 10 bases separated the two germline ends. CDR3 bases: TGTGCCAGCAGCCACCGACAGTACCAAGAGACCCAGTACTTC. Its protein product is CASSHRQYQETQYF.

The CDR3 bases are TGTGCCAGCTCTGCTGACAGCAGCACTGAAGCTTTCTTT. It translates to CASSADSSTEAFF. The chain uses TRBV18 and TRBJ1-1; a possible D gene is TRBD1 (5 bases). This CDR3 has 13 amino acids. Deletions cut 6 bases from V and 4 bases from J, with 12 bases between. Per the germline V gene, CDR1 is KGHSH and CDR2 is LQKENI.

The rearrangement uses TRBV6-5 and TRBJ1-4; D gene uncertain. V was pared by 5 bases and J by 0 bases, with 7 bases between. The CDR3 covers 14 residues. Germline CDR1 and CDR2: MNHEY and SVGAGI. The CDR3 is CASSATATNEKLFF. The DNA for the CDR3 is TGTGCCAGCAGTGCCACAGCAACTAATGAAAAACTGTTTTTT.

The rearrangement links TRBV27 to TRBJ2-7, with 13 bases matching TRBD2. This CDR3 spans 16 amino acids. Germline-derived CDR1 and CDR2 are MNHEY and SMNVEV (reference sequence). Unmatched junction bases numbered 6, after V lost 4 bases and J lost 3 bases. The CDR3 here is CASSYLGTSGIYEQYF. CDR3 DNA sequence: TGTGCCAGCAGTTACCTCGGGACTAGCGGGATCTACGAGCAGTACTTC.

This clone was observed once. This chain connects TRBV4-1 to TRBJ1-3; D is possibly TRBD1 (5 bases). Trimming removed 0 bases at V and 4 bases at J, with 16 bases between. This CDR3 region has 17 residues. Germline assignment: CDR1 MGHRA and CDR2 YSYEKL. CDR3: CASSQDQGGGTGNTIYF. CDR3 coding DNA: TGCGCCAGCAGCCAAGACCAGGGTGGCGGGACGGGAAACACCATATATTTT.